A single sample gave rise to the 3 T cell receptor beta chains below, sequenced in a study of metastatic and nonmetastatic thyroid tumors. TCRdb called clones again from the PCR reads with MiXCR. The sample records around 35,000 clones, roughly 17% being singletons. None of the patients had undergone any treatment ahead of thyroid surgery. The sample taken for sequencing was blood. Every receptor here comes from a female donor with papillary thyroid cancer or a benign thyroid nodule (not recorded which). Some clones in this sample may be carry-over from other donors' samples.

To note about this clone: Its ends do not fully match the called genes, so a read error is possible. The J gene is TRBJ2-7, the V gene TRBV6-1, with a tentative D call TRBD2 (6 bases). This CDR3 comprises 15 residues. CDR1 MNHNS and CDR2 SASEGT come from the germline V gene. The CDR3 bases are TGCGCCAGCAGCCCTCCGGTGGGAGGAGCGCACGAGCAGTACTTC. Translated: CASSPPVGGAHEQYF.

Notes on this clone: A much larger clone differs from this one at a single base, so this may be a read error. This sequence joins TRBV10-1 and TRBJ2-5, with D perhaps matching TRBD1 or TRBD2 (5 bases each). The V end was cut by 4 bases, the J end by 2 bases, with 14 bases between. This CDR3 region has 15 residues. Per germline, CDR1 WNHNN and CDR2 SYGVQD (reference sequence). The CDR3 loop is CASSGGRRGQETQYF. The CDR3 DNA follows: TGCGCCAGCAGTGGGGGCCGACGCGGGCAAGAGACCCAGTACTTC.

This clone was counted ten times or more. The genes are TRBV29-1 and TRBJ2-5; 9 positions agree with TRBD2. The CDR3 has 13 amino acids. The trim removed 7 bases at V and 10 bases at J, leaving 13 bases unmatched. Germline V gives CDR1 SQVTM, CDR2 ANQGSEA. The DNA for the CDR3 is TGCAGCGCGACTAGCGGTAGATCGTGGGACCAGTACTTC. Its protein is CSATSGRSWDQYF.